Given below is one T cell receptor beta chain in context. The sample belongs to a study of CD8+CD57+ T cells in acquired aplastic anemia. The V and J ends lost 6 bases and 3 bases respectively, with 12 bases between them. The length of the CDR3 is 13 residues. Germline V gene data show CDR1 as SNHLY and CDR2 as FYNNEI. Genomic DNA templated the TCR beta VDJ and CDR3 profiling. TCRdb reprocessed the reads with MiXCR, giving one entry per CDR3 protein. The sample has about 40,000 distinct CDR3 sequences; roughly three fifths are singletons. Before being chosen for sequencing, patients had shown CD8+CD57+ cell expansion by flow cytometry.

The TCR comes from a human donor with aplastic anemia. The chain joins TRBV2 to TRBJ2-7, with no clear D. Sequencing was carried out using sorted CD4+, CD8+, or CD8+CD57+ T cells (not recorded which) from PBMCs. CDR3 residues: CASSLRAGYEQYF. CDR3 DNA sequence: TGTGCCAGCAGCCTACGGGCCGGCTACGAGCAGTACTTC.